A single sample gave rise to the 7 T cell receptor beta chains below, sequenced in a study of human T cells and chemical hapten exposure. The sample's time point: pre-sensitization, week 0. The treatment is: therapeutic diphenylcyclopropenone sensitization with weekly scalp DPC. TCRdb redid the calling of the RACE reads with MiXCR, one entry per CDR3 protein. This sample has under 95,000 distinct CDR3 sequences, with 7.5% to 9.5% found just once. The material was whole blood, obtained in connection with sensitization to the hapten diphenylcyclopropenone (DPC). These receptors came from a man between 35 and 55 years old with alopecia areata. Some clones in this sample may be carry-over from other donors' samples.

The chain couples TRBV14 to TRBJ2-1; 8 bases line up with TRBD1. Germline-derived CDR1 and CDR2 are SGHDN and FVKESK. The CDR3 contains 14 residues. J was trimmed by 5 bases and V by 7 bases; bases with no gene match: 7. The CDR3 region is CASNQGQADNEQFF. In DNA form, the CDR3 reads TGTGCCAGCAACCAGGGACAGGCCGACAATGAGCAGTTCTTC. The complete variable domain, with remaining parts taken from reference TRBV14 and TRBJ2-1, reads EAGVTQFPSHSVIEKGQTVTLRCDPISGHDNLYWYRRVMGKEIKFLLHFVKESKQDESGMPNNRFLAERTGGTYSTLKVQPAELEDSGVYFCASNQGQADNEQFFGPGTRLTVL.

Here the CDR3 reads CASSTGGGTSYEQYV. DNA for the CDR3: TGTGCCAGCAGCACCGGCGGGGGGACAAGCTACGAGCAGTACGTC. The chain has TRBV7-8 and TRBJ2-7, with 8 bases aligning to TRBD2. The CDR3 runs 15 residues. Germline CDR1 is SGHVS and CDR2 is FQNEAQ. The V gene end was trimmed by 5 bases and the J gene end by 3 bases; junction bases not matched to a gene: 9.

This clonotype has more than one count but fewer than ten. The CDR3 region is CSVEAGRGDTQYF. The CDR3 nucleotides are TGCAGCGTTGAAGCGGGACGGGGAGATACGCAGTATTTT. V and J are TRBV29-1 and TRBJ2-3, with D perhaps TRBD1 or TRBD2 (5 bases each). CDR3 length: 13 amino acids. The V and J ends lost 1 base and 5 bases respectively, with 10 bases between them. The V gene's germline CDR1 is SQVTM and CDR2 ANQGSEA.

V and J are TRBV29-1 and TRBJ2-7; the D gene is possibly TRBD1 (6 bases). V was cut by 5 bases and J by 5 bases, with 13 bases left in between. This CDR3 has 12 amino acids. Germline CDR1 reads SQVTM; CDR2 reads ANQGSEA. Here the CDR3 reads CSVSQGIHEQYF. For the CDR3, the DNA is TGCAGCGTTTCTCAGGGGATCCACGAGCAGTACTTC.

This clonotype occurred a few times. This chain links TRBV20-1 with TRBJ1-5, with D possibly being TRBD1 (5 bases). This CDR3 is built from 16 residues. Germline V gene sequence: CDR1 DFQATT, CDR2 SNEGSKA (reference sequence). V was clipped by 3 bases and J by 0 bases, with 15 bases between them. The CDR3 protein is CSASLGLDHSNQPQHF. The CDR3 DNA sequence: TGCAGTGCTAGTCTGGGGCTGGATCATAGCAATCAGCCCCAGCATTTT.

In this sample, this clonotype turned up many times. The chain is built from TRBV29-1 and TRBJ1-2; D might be TRBD1 (6 bases). Germline V gene lookup returns CDR1 SQVTM and CDR2 ANQGSEA. Between the trimmed V and J ends, which lost 3 bases and 4 bases, there was a span of 9 bases. The CDR3 totals 12 residues. The CDR3: CSVERGGYGYTF. Here the CDR3 DNA reads TGCAGCGTTGAGAGGGGGGGCTATGGCTACACCTTC.

The sample holds many counts of this clonotype. The genes are TRBV9 and TRBJ1-5; 8 bases agree with TRBD1. This CDR3 has 16 residues. Per the germline V gene, CDR1 is SGDLS and CDR2 is YYNGEE. Unmatched junction bases numbered 6, after V lost 4 bases and J lost 0 bases. This CDR3 is CASSSGGPNSNQPQHF. CDR3 sequence (DNA): TGTGCCAGCAGCTCAGGGGGCCCCAATAGCAATCAGCCCCAGCATTTT.